Listed below are T cell receptor beta chains from one sample, sequenced in a study of blood T cell repertoires in COVID-19. Profiling relied on immunoSEQ multiplex PCR, and the TCRdb table lists in-frame clones only, not all of them. The table includes 150,000 to 200,000 clones, just under 95% detected once. Sequencing input: peripheral blood. Every receptor here comes from a woman in her 50s with acute or convalescent COVID-19. The CDR3 runs from the conserved cysteine through the conserved F or W.

TRBV4-1	TRBJ2-1	CASSQPTSGSPRRNEQFF
TRBV12-3/TRBV12-4	TRBJ1-6	CASSFVRDSPLHF
TRBV5-8	TRBJ2-1	CASSLGGSSYNEQFF
TRBV27	TRBJ1-1	CASSSPRNTEAFF
TRBV6-5	TRBJ2-5	CASSFRQGQETQYF
TRBV7-8	TRBJ2-1	CASSLLVPHEQFF
TRBV29-1	TRBJ2-5	CSVDPGLAKETQYF
TRBV5-4	TRBJ2-7	CASSSLAGPEQYF
TRBV5-5	TRBJ1-2	CASSLAQTAGYTF
TRBV10-3	TRBJ1-1	CAIKAGEYTEAFF
TRBV7-2	TRBJ2-7	CASSLVTAGDYEQYF
TRBV28	TRBJ1-2	CASRSTGANYGYTF
TRBV30	TRBJ1-6	CAWVGDRGNSPLHF
TRBV10-2	TRBJ2-6	CASSVKGVTGANVLTF
TRBV7-9	TRBJ2-5	CASSSQDRGGGETQYF
TRBV10-2	TRBJ2-7	CASSTNDRGSLYEQYF
TRBV29-1	TRBJ2-3	CSVGAGGRADTQYF
TRBV28	TRBJ2-7	CASSLMGTGAEQYF
TRBV5-6	TRBJ1-2	CASSLGADSKRSDGYTF
TRBV11-2	TRBJ1-4	CASRSSGGFNEKLFF
TRBV12-3/TRBV12-4	TRBJ1-2	CASSQAGTEIYTF
TRBV5-4	TRBJ2-7	CASSSTGIGYEQYF
TRBV6-5	TRBJ2-7	CASSQRRTHHYEQYF
TRBV2	TRBJ2-1	CASRTSGRPYNEQFF
TRBV18	TRBJ1-1	CASSPPGYTEAFF
TRBV24-1	TRBJ2-1	CATSDSGDNGPYNEQFF
TRBV3-1/TRBV3-2	TRBJ2-1	CASSHWGGRYNEQFF
TRBV25-1	TRBJ1-6	CASSGGHYNSPLHF
TRBV13	TRBJ2-6	CASTLGSGANVLTF
TRBV5-4	TRBJ2-1	CASSSEYNEQFF
TRBV6-4	TRBJ2-3	CASSRVAGGTDTQYF
TRBV4-1	TRBJ1-3	CASSQVEGVDSGNTIYF
TRBV29-1	TRBJ2-2	CSASPGAGELFF
TRBV27	TRBJ1-5	CASSLKGSQVSNQPQHF
TRBV29-1	TRBJ1-2	CSAPGGYGYTF
TRBV7-8	TRBJ1-4	CASSAEGGTNEKLFF
TRBV5-6	TRBJ2-2	CASSWSGGTGNTGELFF
TRBV5-1	TRBJ1-5	CASSPIRQGVNQPQHF
TRBV2	TRBJ2-7	CASSWQGDTNEQYF
TRBV7-9	TRBJ1-5	CASSSTQQGNQPQHF
TRBV18	TRBJ2-3	CASRPGTSGSDTQYF
TRBV5-6	TRBJ1-5	CASSFYRGNQPQHF
TRBV27	TRBJ2-7	CASSPTRTYEQYF
TRBV7-3	TRBJ1-1	CASSPGGGHPEAFF
TRBV2	TRBJ1-2	CASSRGQGYGYTF
TRBV30	TRBJ1-3	CAWSVSGDLAGNTIYF
TRBV18	TRBJ1-3	CASSPGRPISGNTIYF
TRBV19	TRBJ2-1	CASSGTSGSFYNEQFF
TRBV24-1	TRBJ2-7	CATSQGGTYEQYF
TRBV12-5	TRBJ1-1	CASGPTGATEAFF
TRBV28	TRBJ1-5	CASSLTGTSNQPQHF
TRBV11-2	TRBJ1-5	CASSLGQPNQPQHF